The TCR beta chain described here comes from a study of T cell repertoires in cytomegalovirus infection. Overall study: Newly reported HLA-C-restricted and thoroughly characterized HLA-B-restricted CMV epitopes were employed. Points from the study as a whole: Dominating the ex vivo response were TCR beta clonotypes that were CMV-specific and HLA-C-restricted.

This clonotype was counted ten times or more. Its target is unknown. TCRdb re-called the reads through MiXCR, storing one row per CDR3 protein. The repertoire consists of about a million distinct CDR3 sequences, with less than 40% occurring once and the leading ten covering around an eighth. The CDR3 has 14 residues. The V gene's germline CDR1 is SEHNR and CDR2 FQNEAQ (reference sequence). The V end was cut by 1 base, the J end by 5 bases, with 11 bases between. V usage is TRBV7-9 and J usage is TRBJ1-2; D ambiguous. The sequence came from a human donor in good health (CMV status not recorded). Some clones in this sample may be carry-over from other donors' samples. The sequences come from cultured CD8+ T cells from PBMCs, collected from culture after CMV antigen stimulation. CDR3 nucleotides: TGTGCCAGCAGCTTAGGGGGTGGCGTGTATGGCTACACCTTC. The encoded protein is CASSLGGGVYGYTF.